The rows below give T cell receptor beta chains drawn from one sample of a study of PD-L1 blockade in urothelial cancer. Libraries were prepared by immunoSEQ multiplex PCR; TCRdb keeps only in-frame clonotypes and omits some of them. The repertoire has roughly 77,000 clones, roughly 89% of them found once; the top ten carry around a tenth. The source was PBMCs, collected around atezolizumab (anti-PD-L1) treatment. Source of these receptors: a woman between 65 and 79 years old with urothelial cancer. Both conserved end residues are part of each CDR3. Each record gives: J gene, D gene, V gene, CDR3 protein. A D gene is named only where the DNA matches it firmly.

J gene: TRBJ2-1
D gene: TRBD2
V gene: TRBV6-1
CDR3 protein: CASNLGTSGYNEQFF

J gene: TRBJ1-2
D gene: TRBD1
V gene: TRBV29-1
CDR3 protein: CSVEGDSNYGYTF

J gene: TRBJ2-5
D gene: TRBD2
V gene: TRBV14
CDR3 protein: CASSQESFRLAGGEETQYF

J gene: TRBJ1-6
D gene: -
V gene: TRBV6-1
CDR3 protein: CASSPRQTDSPLHF

J gene: TRBJ2-3
D gene: TRBD1
V gene: TRBV6-6
CDR3 protein: CASSYSTGEWADTQYF

J gene: TRBJ1-2
D gene: TRBD1
V gene: TRBV5-6
CDR3 protein: CASSWGQPTYGYTF

J gene: TRBJ1-2
D gene: TRBD1
V gene: TRBV6-5
CDR3 protein: CASSYDRDYGYTF

J gene: TRBJ2-7
D gene: -
V gene: TRBV29-1
CDR3 protein: CSVAQGFSYEQYF

J gene: TRBJ1-1
D gene: -
V gene: TRBV2
CDR3 protein: CASSRQSGTEAFF

J gene: TRBJ2-7
D gene: -
V gene: TRBV7-3
CDR3 protein: CASSLTGGTSYEQYF

J gene: TRBJ2-7
D gene: TRBD1
V gene: TRBV15
CDR3 protein: CATSGRQGPYEQYF

J gene: TRBJ2-7
D gene: TRBD2
V gene: TRBV29-1
CDR3 protein: CSYRGLPSYEQYF

J gene: TRBJ2-3
D gene: -
V gene: TRBV5-1
CDR3 protein: CASRRQDHTDTQYF

J gene: TRBJ2-2
D gene: -
V gene: TRBV19
CDR3 protein: CATLQTRRNTGELFF

J gene: TRBJ2-1
D gene: TRBD1
V gene: TRBV5-6
CDR3 protein: CASSLLGQGLNEQFF

J gene: TRBJ2-3
D gene: -
V gene: TRBV10-2
CDR3 protein: CASTGVYTDTQYF

J gene: TRBJ1-4
D gene: TRBD1
V gene: TRBV2
CDR3 protein: CASQDRGNEKLFF

J gene: TRBJ2-7
D gene: TRBD2
V gene: TRBV7-2
CDR3 protein: CASSWTSGGEQYF

J gene: TRBJ2-7
D gene: -
V gene: TRBV4-3
CDR3 protein: CASSQDPSDTYEQYF

J gene: TRBJ1-2
D gene: -
V gene: TRBV9
CDR3 protein: CASSVEVTGYGYTF

J gene: TRBJ1-4
D gene: TRBD1
V gene: TRBV5-1
CDR3 protein: CASSSGGGGGNEKLFF

J gene: TRBJ2-1
D gene: TRBD1
V gene: TRBV5-1
CDR3 protein: CASRHGTGSNEQFF

J gene: TRBJ2-1
D gene: -
V gene: TRBV5-4
CDR3 protein: CASSLIRSSASSYNEQFF

J gene: TRBJ2-7
D gene: TRBD2
V gene: TRBV28
CDR3 protein: CASSSTYLGLEKKRQQYF

J gene: TRBJ2-7
D gene: TRBD1
V gene: TRBV29-1
CDR3 protein: CSVDPGQGEAEQYF

J gene: TRBJ1-2
D gene: TRBD1
V gene: TRBV4-1
CDR3 protein: CASSQATGVNYGYTF

J gene: TRBJ1-2
D gene: -
V gene: TRBV2
CDR3 protein: CASSSLASGYTF

J gene: TRBJ2-1
D gene: TRBD2
V gene: TRBV5-4
CDR3 protein: CASSSGLAGGRSSYNEQFF

J gene: TRBJ1-2
D gene: -
V gene: TRBV5-6
CDR3 protein: CASSLGGTPGYGYTF

J gene: TRBJ2-7
D gene: -
V gene: TRBV15
CDR3 protein: CATSGYTGNAYEQYF

J gene: TRBJ1-4
D gene: -
V gene: TRBV7-9
CDR3 protein: CASSLWRTTNEKLFF

J gene: TRBJ2-5
D gene: -
V gene: TRBV6-5
CDR3 protein: CASSLNQETQYF

J gene: TRBJ2-5
D gene: TRBD1
V gene: TRBV18
CDR3 protein: CASSQLTGGEETQYF

J gene: TRBJ2-1
D gene: TRBD2
V gene: TRBV5-1
CDR3 protein: CASSLTSVFNEQFF

J gene: TRBJ2-2
D gene: -
V gene: TRBV6-4
CDR3 protein: CASSANRNTGELFF

J gene: TRBJ1-1
D gene: -
V gene: TRBV4-1
CDR3 protein: CASSQKQGRRTEAFF

J gene: TRBJ2-1
D gene: TRBD1
V gene: TRBV15
CDR3 protein: CATSMTGESSYNEQFF

J gene: TRBJ2-3
D gene: TRBD1
V gene: TRBV5-1
CDR3 protein: CASQVGGQGITDTQYF

J gene: TRBJ1-2
D gene: -
V gene: TRBV15
CDR3 protein: CATSREPQANYGYTF

J gene: TRBJ1-2
D gene: -
V gene: TRBV2
CDR3 protein: CASRRSGFLTGYTF

J gene: TRBJ2-1
D gene: TRBD2
V gene: TRBV30
CDR3 protein: CAGRLAGLSSYNEQFF

J gene: TRBJ2-7
D gene: -
V gene: TRBV6-5
CDR3 protein: CASSYSKGDIYEQYF

J gene: TRBJ2-1
D gene: TRBD2
V gene: TRBV28
CDR3 protein: CASSVLAGVRYEQFF